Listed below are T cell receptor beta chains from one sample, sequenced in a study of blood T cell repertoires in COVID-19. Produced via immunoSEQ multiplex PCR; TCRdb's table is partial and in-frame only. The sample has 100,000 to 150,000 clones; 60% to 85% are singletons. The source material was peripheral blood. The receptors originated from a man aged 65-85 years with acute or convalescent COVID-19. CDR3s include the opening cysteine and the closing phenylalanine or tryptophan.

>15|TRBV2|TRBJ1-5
CASSEAAQGVQPQHF
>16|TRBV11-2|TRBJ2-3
CASSPRPGGVDSTQYF
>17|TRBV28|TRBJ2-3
CASSSRGLAGGADTQYF
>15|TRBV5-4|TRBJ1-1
CASSLGSGRGTEAFF
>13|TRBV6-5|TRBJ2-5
CASSLDSQETQYF
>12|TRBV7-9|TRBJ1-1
CASSSRTGRAFF
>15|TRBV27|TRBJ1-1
CASSYSGTGGTEAFF
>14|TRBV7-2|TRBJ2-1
CASSLVGRVNEQFF
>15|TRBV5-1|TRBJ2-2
CASSLSPGDTGELFF
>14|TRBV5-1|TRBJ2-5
CASSSGQGRETQYF
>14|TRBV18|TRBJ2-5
CASSLRDKQETQYF
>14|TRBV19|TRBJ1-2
CASSIDLLNYGYTF
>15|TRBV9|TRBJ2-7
CASRYPLAGSYEQYF
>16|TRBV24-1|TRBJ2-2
CATSGTLTENTGELFF
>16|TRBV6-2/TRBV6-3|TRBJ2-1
CASSYPGLAGGSEQFF
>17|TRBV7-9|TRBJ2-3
CASSQPPTSGSGDTQYF
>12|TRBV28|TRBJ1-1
CASSFGGVRAFF
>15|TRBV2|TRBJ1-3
CASSEEGGVGNTIYF
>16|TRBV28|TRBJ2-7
CASSENPGQGVGEQYF
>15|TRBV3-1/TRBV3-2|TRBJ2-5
CASSHPGTSGGTQYF
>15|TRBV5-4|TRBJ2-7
CASSLGARGSYEQYF
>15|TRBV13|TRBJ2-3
CASSLGQGVTDTQYF
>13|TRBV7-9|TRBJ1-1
CASSSNVASEAFF
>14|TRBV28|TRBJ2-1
CASSQAGADNEQFF
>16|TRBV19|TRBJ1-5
CASTDRQGVSNQPQHF
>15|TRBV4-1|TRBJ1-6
CASSQLTGRNSPLHF
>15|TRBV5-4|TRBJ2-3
CASSLSSGQTDTQYF
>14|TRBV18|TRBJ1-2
CASSPTDRGLGYTF
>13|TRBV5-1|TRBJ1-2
CASSDQGKDGYTF
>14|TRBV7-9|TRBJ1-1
CASSTAWGPAEAFF
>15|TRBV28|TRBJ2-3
CASRRTSGRSDTQYF
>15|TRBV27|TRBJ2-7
CASSPWGGSGYEQYF
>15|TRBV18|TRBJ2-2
CASSPAGGDTGELFF
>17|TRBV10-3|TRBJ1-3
CAISESSRMSSGNTIYF
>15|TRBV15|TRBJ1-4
CATSRGGATNEKLFF
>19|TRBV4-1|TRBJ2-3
CASSQEYLTGGGNTDTQYF
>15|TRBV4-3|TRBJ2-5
CASSQGHSGGETQYF
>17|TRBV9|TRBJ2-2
CASSAVRGRANTGELFF
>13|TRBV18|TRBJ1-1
CASSVGQPTEAFF
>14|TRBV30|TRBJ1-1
CAWSPHTGGTEAFF
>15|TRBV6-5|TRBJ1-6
CASSYGDTSESPLHF
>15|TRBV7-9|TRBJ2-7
CASSPVAGGVYEQYF
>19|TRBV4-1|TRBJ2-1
CASSHLGLAGGSPYNEQFF
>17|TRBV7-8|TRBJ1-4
CASSRPDRARTNEKLFF